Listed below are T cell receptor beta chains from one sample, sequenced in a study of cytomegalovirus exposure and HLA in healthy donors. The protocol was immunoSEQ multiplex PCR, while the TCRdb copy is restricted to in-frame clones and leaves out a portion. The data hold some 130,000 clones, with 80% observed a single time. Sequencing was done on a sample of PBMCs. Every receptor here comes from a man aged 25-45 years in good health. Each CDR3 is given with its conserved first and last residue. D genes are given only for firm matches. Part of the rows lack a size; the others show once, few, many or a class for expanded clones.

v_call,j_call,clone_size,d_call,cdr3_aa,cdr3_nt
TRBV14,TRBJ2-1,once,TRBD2,CASSYAGGVGEQFF,TGTGCCAGCAGCTACGCGGGAGGTGTGGGTGAGCAGTTCTTC
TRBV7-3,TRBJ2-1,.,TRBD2,CASSIDGGMSYNEQFF,TGTGCCAGCAGCATAGACGGGGGGATGTCCTACAATGAGCAGTTCTTC
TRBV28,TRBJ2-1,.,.,CASRRRAGEQFF,TGTGCCAGCAGACGGAGGGCCGGTGAGCAGTTCTTC
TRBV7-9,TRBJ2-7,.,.,CASSFGRDEQYF,TGTGCCAGCAGCTTCGGCAGGGACGAGCAGTACTTC
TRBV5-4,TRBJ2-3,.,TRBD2,CASSTGTSLPGADTQYF,TGTGCCAGCAGCACCGGGACTAGTCTTCCCGGGGCAGATACGCAGTATTTT
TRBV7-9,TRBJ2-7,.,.,CASEGGAYEQYF,TGTGCCAGCGAAGGCGGAGCCTACGAGCAGTACTTC
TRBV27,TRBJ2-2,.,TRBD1,CASSPWRTGLNTGELFF,TGTGCCAGCAGCCCATGGAGGACAGGGCTTAACACCGGGGAGCTGTTTTTT
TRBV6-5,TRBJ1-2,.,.,CASSYGRVSEGYTF,TGTGCCAGCAGTTACGGCAGGGTTTCGGAAGGCTACACCTTC
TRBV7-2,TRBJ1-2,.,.,CASSDLGSIYGYTF,TGTGCCAGCAGCGATTTGGGCAGCATCTATGGCTACACCTTC
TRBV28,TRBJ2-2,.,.,CASSLHRVRSTGELFF,TGTGCCAGCAGTTTACATCGCGTACGGAGCACCGGGGAGCTGTTTTTT
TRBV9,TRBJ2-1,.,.,CASSLYNEQFF,TGTGCCAGCAGCCTATACAATGAGCAGTTCTTC
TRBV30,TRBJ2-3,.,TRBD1,CAWGTGGSTDTQYF,TGTGCCTGGGGGACAGGTGGTAGCACAGATACGCAGTATTTT
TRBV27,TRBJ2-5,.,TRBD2,CASSLVGLAGVETQYF,TGTGCCAGCAGTTTAGTTGGGCTAGCGGGGGTGGAGACCCAGTACTTC
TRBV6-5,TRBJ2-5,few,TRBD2,CASSYGRGGETQYF,TGTGCCAGCAGTTATGGACGGGGGGGGGAGACCCAGTACTTC
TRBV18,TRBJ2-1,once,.,CASSPGTSLANEQFF,TGTGCCAGCTCACCCGGGACAAGTCTCGCCAATGAGCAGTTCTTC
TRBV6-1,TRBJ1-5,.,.,CASSEAGRAGRVSNQPQHF,TGTGCCAGCAGTGAAGCAGGGCGGGCAGGGAGGGTCAGCAATCAGCCCCAGCATTTT
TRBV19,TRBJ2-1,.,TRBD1,CASRTGAPYNEQFF,TGTGCCAGTAGGACAGGGGCCCCCTACAATGAGCAGTTCTTC
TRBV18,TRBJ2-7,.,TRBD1,CASSPPQGAQQYF,TGTGCCAGCTCACCACCGCAGGGGGCCCAGCAGTACTTC
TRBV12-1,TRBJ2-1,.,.,CASSFSPGQLLSYNEQFF,TGTGCCAGCAGCTTCTCCCCTGGACAGCTTCTTTCCTACAATGAGCAGTTCTTC
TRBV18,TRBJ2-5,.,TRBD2,CASSPQLAAGAKTQYF,TGTGCCAGCTCACCCCAACTAGCGGCGGGGGCTAAGACCCAGTACTTC
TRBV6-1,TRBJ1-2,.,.,CASSYAGARGYTF,TGTGCCAGCAGTTATGCAGGGGCGCGTGGCTACACCTTC
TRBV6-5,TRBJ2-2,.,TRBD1,CASSYYHRGTGELFF,TGTGCCAGCAGTTACTACCACAGGGGAACTGGGGAGCTGTTTTTT
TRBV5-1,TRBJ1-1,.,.,CASSLGLGGQDTEAFF,TGCGCCAGCAGCTTGGGTCTCGGGGGGCAGGACACTGAAGCTTTCTTT
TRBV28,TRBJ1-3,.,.,CASTDSSGNTIYF,TGTGCCAGCACTGACAGCTCTGGAAACACCATATATTTT
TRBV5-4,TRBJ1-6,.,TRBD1,CASSLPGQGNSPLHF,TGTGCCAGCAGCCTTCCTGGACAGGGTAATTCACCCCTCCACTTT
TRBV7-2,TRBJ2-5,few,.,CASSSVASPSETQYF,TGTGCCAGCAGCTCGGTAGCTTCCCCATCAGAGACCCAGTACTTC
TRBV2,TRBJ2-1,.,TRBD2,CASSPGLAGYNEQFF,TGTGCCAGCAGTCCGGGACTAGCGGGGTACAATGAGCAGTTCTTC
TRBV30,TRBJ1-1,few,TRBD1,CAWRRQGADTEAFF,TGTGCCTGGAGGCGACAGGGGGCGGACACTGAAGCTTTCTTT
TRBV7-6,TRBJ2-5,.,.,CASSFVGSSAEKETQYF,TGTGCCAGCAGCTTTGTGGGATCTAGCGCCGAAAAAGAGACCCAGTACTTC
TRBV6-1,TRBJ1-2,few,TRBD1,CASSEDTGTAYGYTF,TGTGCCAGCAGTGAAGATACCGGGACAGCCTATGGCTACACCTTC
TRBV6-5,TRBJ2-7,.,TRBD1,CASSYSDRGLSYEQYF,TGTGCCAGCAGTTACTCAGACAGGGGACTCTCCTACGAGCAGTACTTC
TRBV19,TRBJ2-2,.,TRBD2,CASSMGGYTGELFF,TGTGCCAGTAGTATGGGAGGGTACACCGGGGAGCTGTTTTTT
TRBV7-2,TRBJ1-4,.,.,CASSLGNRVPNEKLFF,TGTGCCAGCAGCTTAGGGAACAGGGTGCCTAATGAAAAACTGTTTTTT
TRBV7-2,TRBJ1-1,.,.,CASSQGRGTEAFF,TGTGCCAGCAGCCAGGGGCGGGGGACTGAAGCTTTCTTT
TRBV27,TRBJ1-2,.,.,CASRMTGKVYGYTF,TGTGCCAGCAGGATGACAGGAAAAGTCTATGGCTACACCTTC
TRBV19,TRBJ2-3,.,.,CASSGRSRSDTQYF,TGTGCCAGTAGTGGGAGGAGCAGGTCGGATACGCAGTATTTT
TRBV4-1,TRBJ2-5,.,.,CASSPLTGETQYF,TGCGCCAGCAGCCCCCTGACCGGGGAGACCCAGTACTTC
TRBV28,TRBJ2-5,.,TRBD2,CASRTGLAGRGETQYF,TGTGCCAGCAGAACGGGACTAGCGGGACGAGGAGAGACCCAGTACTTC
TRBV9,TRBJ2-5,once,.,CASSVTGKETQYF,TGTGCCAGCAGCGTTACGGGAAAGGAGACCCAGTACTTC
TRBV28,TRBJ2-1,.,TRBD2,CASSLRASGINNEQFF,TGTGCCAGCAGTTTAAGGGCTAGCGGGATCAACAATGAGCAGTTCTTC
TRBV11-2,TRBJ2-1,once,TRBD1,CASSLGYGTASEQFF,TGTGCCAGCAGCTTAGGCTATGGGACAGCATCTGAGCAGTTCTTC